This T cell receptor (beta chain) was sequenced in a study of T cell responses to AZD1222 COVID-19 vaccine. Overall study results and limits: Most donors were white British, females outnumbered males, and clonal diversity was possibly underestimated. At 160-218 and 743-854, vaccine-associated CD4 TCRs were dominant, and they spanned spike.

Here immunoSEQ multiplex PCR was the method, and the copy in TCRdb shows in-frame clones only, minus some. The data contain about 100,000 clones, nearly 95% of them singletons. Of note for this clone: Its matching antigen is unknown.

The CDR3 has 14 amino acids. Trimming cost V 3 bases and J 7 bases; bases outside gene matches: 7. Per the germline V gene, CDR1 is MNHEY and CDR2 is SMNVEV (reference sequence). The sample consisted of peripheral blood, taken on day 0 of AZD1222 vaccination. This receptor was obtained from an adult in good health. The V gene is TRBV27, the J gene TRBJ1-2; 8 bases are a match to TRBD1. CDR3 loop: CASSFQTGVGGYTF. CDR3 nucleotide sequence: TGTGCCAGCAGTTTCCAGACAGGGGTTGGTGGCTACACCTTC.